This TCR beta chain was sequenced in a study of T cells in localized non-small cell lung cancer (dated by TCRdb to 2018 to 2021). A note on the overall study: The study examined T cell repertoires in roughly 240 patients with early-stage NSCLC and compared tumors with uninvolved tumor-adjacent lungs. The cohort consisted of 236 treatment-naive NSCLC patients whose localized lung tumors had been resected. NSCLC patients had a mean age of approximately 72 years, and fewer than 150 were male and about 98 female. Study-level results and caveats: Because multi-region tumor sequencing was not done, intratumor heterogeneity could not be ruled out. Since the design was exploratory, TCR variables were selected using unadjusted p-values with no false-discovery rate correction. Uninvolved tumor-adjacent lung showed the highest T cell clonality, higher than tumor, which suggests more focused antigenic responses in the uninvolved tumor-adjacent lung. A median of approximately 57 of the top 100 tumor clones were detected in paired uninvolved adjacent lung, and approximately 28 of these tumor clones were also found among the top 100 clones of the paired uninvolved adjacent lung. Higher blood T cell density associated with longer overall survival, while higher adjacent-lung clonality associated with shorter survival.

Comments on this clone: The clone's antigen remains unknown. Base qualities were left out, and no much larger clone turns up one base away.

At diagnosis, tumor, uninvolved tumor-adjacent lung and peripheral blood were collected and then preserved as a mix of FFPE and fresh-frozen material. For TCR repertoire profiling, the blood samples were analyzed as peripheral blood mononuclear cells. The immunoSEQ Assay was used to sequence TCR beta CDR3 regions from DNA. As for how the authors treated the data: T cell density was computed as TCR beta template counts normalized to usable DNA estimated by amplifying housekeeping genes. Using the preseqR package, richness was estimated by extrapolating to 120,000 templates for tissue samples and 400,000 templates for PBMC samples. Clonality was defined as one minus Pielou's evenness. Tissue-enriched TCRs were identified through differential abundance testing performed on productive amino-acid clonotypes, with a minimum total count of 5 and an alpha of 0.1. The Jaccard Index and the Morisita Overlap Index were used to quantify repertoire overlap between compartments. GLIPH clustered TCR beta CDR3s with public tetramer-defined viral CDR3s; viral motifs required at least three viral sequences plus V-gene enrichment. The clones in this table, taken by TCRdb from immuneACCESS, are in-frame only. Not every clone is retained; where verified, under half of the shortfall comes from an unresolved V gene, and the cause of the rest is unknown. Clonal size and the V and J genes are those of that table, whereas D and trimming came from the DNA. The sample records 40,000 or so clones, about 86% of which are singletons. Clones ranked in the top ten supply about 6.5% of the sample.

This receptor was obtained from a man aged 35 to 69 with stage I lung adenocarcinoma. Sample: peripheral blood, taken before any cancer treatment.

The CDR3 here reads CASKKSNRDSSTDTQYF. Read as DNA, the sequence is TGTGCCAGCAAAAAATCTAACAGGGATTCTAGCACAGATACGCAGTATTTT. The rearrangement combines TRBV27 with TRBJ2-3; TRBD1 is a weak D gene call, 6 bases matching. Relative to germline, V is 7 bases shorter and J is 0 bases shorter, with 20 bases between their ends. CDR1 and CDR2, per the germline V gene (reference sequence), are MNHEY and SMNVEV. The cysteine opens and the phenylalanine closes a CDR3 of 17 amino acids. The entry retains the CDR3 DNA only, 51 bases that are in frame from base 1.